These 15 T cell receptor beta chains share one sample of origin, sequenced in a study of blood T cell repertoires in COVID-19 (dated by TCRdb to the early 2020s). Library construction relied on the immunoSEQ multiplex PCR assay. TCRdb mirrors the immuneACCESS table, restricted to in-frame sequences. Some clones are absent from its copies; in checked studies, under half trace to an unresolved V gene, and the reason for the others is unknown. The sample table holds more than 200,000 clones, of which around 81% were seen once. The ten largest clones take up 4.3% of the sample. Material for sequencing was PBMCs or T cells enriched from blood (not recorded which). The receptors here all came from a man younger than 45 with acute COVID-19.

The rearrangement joins TRBV2 to TRBJ2-1, with a tentative D call TRBD2 (5 bases). In germline, CDR1 is SNHLY, CDR2 FYNNEI. The CDR3 is made up of 16 amino acids. The V gene lost 2 bases and the J gene lost 1 base, with 12 bases spanning the gap. The CDR3 reads CASSESGINSYNEQFF. CDR3 bases: TGTGCCAGCAGTGAATCGGGGATCAATTCCTACAATGAGCAGTTCTTC.

The J gene is TRBJ1-4, the V gene TRBV2; 10 bases map to TRBD1. The CDR3 loop spans 14 amino acids. J gave up 8 bases and V 5 bases, and 5 bases lay outside the gene matches. Per germline, CDR1 SNHLY and CDR2 FYNNEI. The CDR3 loop is CASSLGQGSEKLFF. The CDR3 bases are TGTGCCAGCAGTTTGGGACAGGGGTCGGAAAAACTGTTTTTT.

Note on this clone: The sample carries other DNA sequences with the same CDR3. The V gene is TRBV7-2, the J gene TRBJ1-5; 8 nucleotides line up with TRBD1. Germline V gene sequence: CDR1 SGHTA, CDR2 FQGNSA. Trimming cost V 1 base and J 2 bases; bases outside gene matches: 7. The CDR3 has 17 amino acids. The CDR3 nucleotides read TGTGCCAGCAGCTTAGTCCCAGGGGGCCTGGGCAATCAGCCCCAGCATTTT. Amino acid sequence: CASSLVPGGLGNQPQHF.

Comments on this clone: Other nucleotide sequences in the sample specify the same CDR3. The rearrangement links TRBV7-6 to TRBJ2-1, with TRBD1 matching 9 bases. The CDR3 is 15 amino acids. V lost 3 bases, J lost 3 bases, and 3 bases stayed unmatched. From germline, CDR1 is SGHVS and CDR2 FNYEAQ. CDR3 loop: CASSLGQGDYNEQFF. CDR3 bases: TGTGCCAGCAGCTTGGGACAGGGCGACTACAATGAGCAGTTCTTC. Together with reference TRBV7-6 and TRBJ2-1, the CDR3 gives the full variable domain: GAGVSQSPRYKVTKRGQDVALRCDPISGHVSLYWYRQALGQGPEFLTYFNYEAQQDKSGLPNDRFSAERPEGSISTLTIQRTEQRDSAMYRCASSLGQGDYNEQFFGPGTRLTVL.

Only a few counts were recorded for this clone. The chain is built from TRBV6-5 and TRBJ1-2; D gene unclear. Trimming cost V 0 bases and J 1 base, with 9 bases left between them. This CDR3 is built from 15 residues. Germline CDR1 reads MNHEY; CDR2 reads SVGAGI. DNA for the CDR3: TGTGCCAGCAGTTACTCGTCCCGGGGTAACTATGGCTACACCTTC. Translating it yields CASSYSSRGNYGYTF.

The chain links TRBV21-1 to TRBJ1-6; the table names TRBD1, a call not compared with the DNA. TRBV21-1 is flagged as a pseudogene. This CDR3 spans 14 amino acids. CDR3 nucleotide sequence: TGTGCCAGCAGCAAAGAGGGGGCGAGTTCACCCCTCCACTTT. Translating gives CASSKEGASSPLHF.

This clone appeared a few times. The chain joins TRBV10-3 to TRBJ1-3, with a weak D call TRBD1 (5 bases). Trimming cost V 9 bases and J 0 bases, with 12 bases left between them. CDR3 length: 14 amino acids. Germline V gene data show CDR1 as ENHRY and CDR2 as SYGVKD. The CDR3 nucleotides are TGTGCCATTACTGGGGCCTCCTCTGGAAACACCATATATTTT. Protein: CAITGASSGNTIYF.

V gene TRBV5-6 combines with J gene TRBJ1-4; weak D call: TRBD1 (5 bases). Germline CDR1 reads SGHDT; CDR2 reads YYEEEE. This CDR3 spans 12 amino acids. V gave up 0 bases and J gave up 12 bases, with 9 bases separating them. CDR3 coding DNA: TGTGCCAGCAGCTTGGTGCAGGGTGAACTGTTTTTT. This codes for CASSLVQGELFF.

The rearrangement joins TRBV11-2 to TRBJ1-1; D possibly corresponds to TRBD1 (5 bases). The CDR3 is made up of 13 amino acids. Between the trimmed V and J ends, which lost 7 bases and 0 bases, there was a span of 9 bases. CDR1 and CDR2 from the germline V gene are SGHAT and FQNNGV. The CDR3 region is CASTGPMNTEAFF. The CDR3 bases are TGTGCCAGCACAGGGCCCATGAACACTGAAGCTTTCTTT.

V usage is TRBV2 and J usage is TRBJ1-4; TRBD1 aligns across 9 bases. Unmatched junction bases numbered 1, after V lost 4 bases and J lost 4 bases. Germline CDR1 is SNHLY and CDR2 is FYNNEI. This CDR3 contains 14 residues. The CDR3 protein is CASSGTGVNEKLFF. CDR3 nucleotides: TGTGCCAGCAGTGGGACAGGGGTTAATGAAAAACTGTTTTTT.

In regard to this clone: The conserved final phenylalanine or tryptophan is absent from the CDR3, which likely points to a read error. The limits of the CDR3 on the DNA are not certain, so only TCRdb's listed CDR3 is given. The V gene is TRBV6-5, the J gene TRBJ1-4; TRBD1 was called by the table and not checked on the DNA. The CDR3 has 13 residues if both end residues are counted. The germline V gene has CDR1 MNHEY and CDR2 SVGAGI. CDR3 amino acids: CASSPGTGGLLSY.

The rearrangement links TRBV4-2 to TRBJ1-2; D is uncertain. The CDR3 is 11 amino acids. Germline CDR1 and CDR2: LGHNA and YNFKEQ. The ends were cut back, 6 bases at V and 4 bases at J, with 6 bases in the middle. The CDR3 protein is CASRAPYGYTF. CDR3 nucleotide sequence: TGTGCCAGCAGGGCCCCCTATGGCTACACCTTC.

This clone was counted once. V is TRBV9 and J is TRBJ1-2, with D perhaps matching TRBD1 (6 bases). The CDR3 is 16 amino acids. Trimming left V 2 bases short and J 0 bases short, with 14 bases between. Germline V gene data show CDR1 as SGDLS and CDR2 as YYNGEE. The CDR3 DNA follows: TGTGCCAGCAGCGTTAGCCGGGACAAAGCTAACTATGGCTACACCTTC. Translating gives CASSVSRDKANYGYTF.

The chain employs TRBV9 and TRBJ2-1; TRBD1 matches at 8 bases. The trim removed 4 bases at V and 5 bases at J, leaving 8 bases unmatched. Germline V lookup: CDR1 SGDLS, CDR2 YYNGEE. The CDR3 covers 15 residues. The CDR3 nucleotides read TGTGCCAGCAGCTCCGGACAGGGAACAAACAATGAGCAGTTCTTC. It encodes CASSSGQGTNNEQFF.

The gene calls are TRBV19 and TRBJ1-1; the D is unclear. The CDR3 runs to 13 residues. Germline V lookup: CDR1 LNHDA, CDR2 SQIVND (reference sequence). V lost 1 base, J lost 3 bases, and 6 bases lay in between. The CDR3 DNA sequence: TGTGCCAGTAGTATAGCCTTATACACTGAAGCTTTCTTT. Translating it yields CASSIALYTEAFF.